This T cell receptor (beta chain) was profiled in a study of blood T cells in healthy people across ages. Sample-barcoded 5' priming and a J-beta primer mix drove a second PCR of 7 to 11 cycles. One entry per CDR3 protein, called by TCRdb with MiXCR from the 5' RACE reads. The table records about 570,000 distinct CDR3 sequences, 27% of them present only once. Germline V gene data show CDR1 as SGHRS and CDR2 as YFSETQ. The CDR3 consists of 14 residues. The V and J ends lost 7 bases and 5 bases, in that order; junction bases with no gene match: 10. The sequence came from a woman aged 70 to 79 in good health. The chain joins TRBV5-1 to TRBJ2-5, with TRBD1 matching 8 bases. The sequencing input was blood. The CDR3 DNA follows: TGCGCCAGCGGTCGACAGGGGCGTGGGGAGACCCAGTACTTC. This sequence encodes CASGRQGRGETQYF.